This T cell receptor beta chain was sequenced for a study of T cell responses to AZD1222 COVID-19 vaccine. Trimming stripped 4 bases from V and 4 bases from J, with 19 bases between. CDR1 is LGHDT and CDR2 is YNNKEL in the germline V gene (reference sequence). CDR3 length: 16 residues. With respect to this clone: The antigen remains undetermined.

Profiled with immunoSEQ multiplex PCR; TCRdb holds only in-frame clones, not every one. The sample has around 160,000 clones, 80% to 85% seen once. Notes on the study in general: Spike-specific TCRs gained breadth and depth after people received two AZD1222 doses. White British people made up most donors, females outnumbered males, and clonal diversity was possibly underestimated.

This TCR derives from an adult in good health. The V and J genes are TRBV3-1 (or the pseudogene TRBV3-2) and TRBJ1-2; D is possibly TRBD1 (6 bases). Sequences were derived from peripheral blood, sampled on day 0 of MenACWY control vaccination. The CDR3 region has the DNA TGTGCCAGCAGCCTGATAGGCCCGGGGGCAGGCTATGGCTACACCTTC. Translated, it gives CASSLIGPGAGYGYTF.